Presented here are 3 T cell receptor beta chains from one specimen sequenced in a study of beta chain features in type 1 diabetes. Expressed TCRB transcripts were sequenced because the entire RNA isolate underwent reverse transcription. Produced via immunoSEQ multiplex PCR; TCRdb's table is partial and in-frame only. The sample carries hundreds of thousands of clones, about 70% recorded once. The specimen sequenced was naive CD4+ T cells from blood. These receptor sequences come from a man aged 25-45 years in good health.

The chain employs TRBV7-9 and TRBJ2-3, with TRBD1 matching 12 bases. The CDR3 has 15 amino acids. Germline V gene data show CDR1 as SEHNR and CDR2 as FQNEAQ (reference sequence). Trimming took 11 bases from V and 3 from J; bases not matched to a gene: 9. CDR3 protein: CAGTPGQGATDTQYF. DNA for the CDR3: TGTGCCGGTACACCGGGACAGGGGGCAACAGATACGCAGTATTTT.

This clone was seen a single time. The chain combines TRBV7-2 with TRBJ2-1; TRBD1 might be the D (5 bases). The CDR3 spans 14 residues. The V gene's germline CDR1 is SGHTA and CDR2 FQGNSA. V was cut by 5 bases and J by 6 bases, with 14 bases left in between. The CDR3 coding sequence is TGTGCCAGCAGCGCCGGACCAGGGCTCAATGAGCAGTTCTTC. Translated: CASSAGPGLNEQFF.

As for this clone: Other DNA sequences from this sample encode an identical CDR3 as well. The chain uses TRBV20-1 and TRBJ1-2; D is ambiguous. The V gene lost 1 base and the J gene lost 6 bases, with 6 bases spanning the gap. Germline values: CDR1 DFQATT, CDR2 SNEGSKA (reference sequence). The CDR3 contains 11 residues. The CDR3 coding sequence is TGCAGTGCTAGAGCTGGGAATGGCTACACCTTC. Amino acids: CSARAGNGYTF.